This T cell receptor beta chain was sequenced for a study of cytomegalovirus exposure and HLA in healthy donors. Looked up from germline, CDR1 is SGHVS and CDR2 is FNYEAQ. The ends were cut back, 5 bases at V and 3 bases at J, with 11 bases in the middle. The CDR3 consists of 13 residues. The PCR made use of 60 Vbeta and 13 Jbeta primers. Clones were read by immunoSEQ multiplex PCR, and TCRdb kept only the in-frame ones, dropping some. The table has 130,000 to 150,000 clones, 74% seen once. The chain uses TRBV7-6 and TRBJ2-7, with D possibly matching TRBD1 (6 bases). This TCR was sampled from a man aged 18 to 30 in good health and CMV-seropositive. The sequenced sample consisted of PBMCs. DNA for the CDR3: TGTGCCAGCAGCACCCAACAGGGCTACGAGCAGTACTTC. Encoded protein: CASSTQQGYEQYF. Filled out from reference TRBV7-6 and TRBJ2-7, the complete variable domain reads GAGVSQSPRYKVTKRGQDVALRCDPISGHVSLYWYRQALGQGPEFLTYFNYEAQQDKSGLPNDRFSAERPEGSISTLTIQRTEQRDSAMYRCASSTQQGYEQYFGPGTRLTVT.